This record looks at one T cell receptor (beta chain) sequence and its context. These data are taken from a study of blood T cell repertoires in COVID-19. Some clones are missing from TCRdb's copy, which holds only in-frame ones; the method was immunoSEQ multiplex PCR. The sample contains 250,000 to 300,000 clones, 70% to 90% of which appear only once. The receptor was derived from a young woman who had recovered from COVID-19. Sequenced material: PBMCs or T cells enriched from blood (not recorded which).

CDR3 protein: CASLIRKGQAVMATGELFF. CDR3 DNA sequence: TGTGCCAGCCTAATTCGAAAGGGACAGGCCGTGATGGCCACCGGGGAGCTGTTTTTT. The chain has TRBV7-9 and TRBJ2-2; 8 positions match TRBD1. The junction had 21 bases not matched to a gene; V was cut back by 8 bases and J by 4 bases. Germline CDR1 and CDR2: SEHNR and FQNEAQ (reference sequence). This CDR3 spans 19 amino acids.